This T cell receptor (beta chain) was identified during a study of beta chain features in type 1 diabetes. Study-level information: Healthy donors and patients showed comparable age, gender and cell yields. Study observations and caveats: Shorter templates may be favored by PCR, equally so in patients and controls.

A few counts support this clone. No antigen is known for it. The germline V gene encodes CDR1 SEHNR and CDR2 FQNEAQ (reference sequence). The CDR3 sequence is 13 residues long. V was trimmed by 5 bases and J by 1 base, leaving 8 bases between them. One heparinised blood draw, averaging about 0.11 L, came from each donor. Investigators reverse transcribed all isolated RNA, so they sequenced expressed TCRB transcripts. Millions of reads was the average for naive, central memory and regulatory T cell samples. Some clones are missing from TCRdb's copy, which holds only in-frame ones; the method was immunoSEQ multiplex PCR. In the table there are 140,000 to 150,000 clones, nearly 50% of which are singletons.

The sequence derives from a man between 18 and 35 years old in good health. V is TRBV7-9 and J is TRBJ2-5; tentative D call: TRBD2 (5 bases). Material: Tregs from blood. CDR3 loop: CASSVGVQETQYF. The CDR3 region has the DNA TGTGCCAGCAGCGTGGGAGTCCAAGAGACCCAGTACTTC.